Detailed here is one TCR beta chain. The junction departs from the called germline gene at one end, perhaps through a read error. Generated by immunoSEQ multiplex PCR, the TCRdb table keeps only in-frame clones and is missing some. The table has over 25,000 clones, under 95% seen once. The data belong to a study of PD-1 blockade in classical Hodgkin lymphoma. Time point indicated: newly diagnosed, previously untreated cHL patient sample. This CDR3 region has 15 residues. CDR1 is MNHNS, CDR2 SASEGT, per germline. This sequence joins TRBV6-1 and TRBJ2-7; 13 bases map to TRBD2. This TCR derives from a human donor with classical Hodgkin lymphoma. Sequenced sample: peripheral blood mononuclear cells (PBMCs). CDR3 sequence (DNA): TGTGCCAGCAGAGAAGGACTAGCGGGAGTCTACGAGCAGTACTTC. This encodes CASREGLAGVYEQYF.